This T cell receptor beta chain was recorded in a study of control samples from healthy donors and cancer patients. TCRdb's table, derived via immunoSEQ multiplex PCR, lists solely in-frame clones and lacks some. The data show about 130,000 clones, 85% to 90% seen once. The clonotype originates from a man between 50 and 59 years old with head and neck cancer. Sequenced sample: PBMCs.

The CDR3 DNA is TGTGCCAGCAGCCTGGACAGGGGAACAGTGGGTGAGCAGTTCTTC. This translates into CASSLDRGTVGEQFF. The chain couples TRBV2 to TRBJ2-1, with 9 bases lining up with TRBD1. This CDR3 comprises 15 residues. The V gene's germline CDR1 is SNHLY and CDR2 FYNNEI. J was trimmed by 9 bases and V by 6 bases; bases with no gene match: 12.